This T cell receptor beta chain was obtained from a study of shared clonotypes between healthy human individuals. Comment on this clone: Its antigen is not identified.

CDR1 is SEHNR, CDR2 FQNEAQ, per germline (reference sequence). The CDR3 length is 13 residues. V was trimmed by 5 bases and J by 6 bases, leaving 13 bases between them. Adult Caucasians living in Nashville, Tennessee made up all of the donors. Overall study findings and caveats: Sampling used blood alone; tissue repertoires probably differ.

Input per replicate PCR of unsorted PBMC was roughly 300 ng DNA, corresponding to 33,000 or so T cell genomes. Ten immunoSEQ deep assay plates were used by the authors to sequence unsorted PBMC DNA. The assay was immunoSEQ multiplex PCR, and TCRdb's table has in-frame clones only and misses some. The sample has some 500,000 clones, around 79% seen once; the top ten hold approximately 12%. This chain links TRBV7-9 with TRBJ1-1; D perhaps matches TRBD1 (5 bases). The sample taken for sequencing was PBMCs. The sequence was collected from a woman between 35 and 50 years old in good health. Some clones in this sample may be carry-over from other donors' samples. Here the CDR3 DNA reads TGTGCCAGCAGCCCTGGGACGGGCCCTGAAGCTTTCTTT. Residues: CASSPGTGPEAFF.